This T cell receptor beta chain was obtained from a study of cytomegalovirus exposure and HLA in healthy donors. General study results and limits: Later work associated roughly 17,000 TCR beta sequences with HLA alleles at 0.05 false discovery rate.

Points on this clone: The antigen remains unidentified.

This PCR relied on a set of 60 Vbeta primers and 13 Jbeta primers. Profiling relied on immunoSEQ multiplex PCR, and the TCRdb table lists in-frame clones only, not all of them. The repertoire holds roughly 100,000 clones, with approximately 77% as singletons. Germline V CDR1 and CDR2: SGDLS, YYNGEE. The V end lost 0 bases, the J end lost 10 bases, and 14 bases lay between the germline ends. This CDR3 is built from 14 residues. The rearrangement uses TRBV9 and TRBJ2-1, with D possibly matching TRBD1 (5 bases). The TCR sequence derives from a male donor in good health and CMV-seropositive. The sample consisted of PBMCs. This chain's CDR3 is CASSVGQGWYEQFF. The CDR3 DNA reads as TGTGCCAGCAGCGTAGGCCAGGGTTGGTACGAGCAGTTCTTC.